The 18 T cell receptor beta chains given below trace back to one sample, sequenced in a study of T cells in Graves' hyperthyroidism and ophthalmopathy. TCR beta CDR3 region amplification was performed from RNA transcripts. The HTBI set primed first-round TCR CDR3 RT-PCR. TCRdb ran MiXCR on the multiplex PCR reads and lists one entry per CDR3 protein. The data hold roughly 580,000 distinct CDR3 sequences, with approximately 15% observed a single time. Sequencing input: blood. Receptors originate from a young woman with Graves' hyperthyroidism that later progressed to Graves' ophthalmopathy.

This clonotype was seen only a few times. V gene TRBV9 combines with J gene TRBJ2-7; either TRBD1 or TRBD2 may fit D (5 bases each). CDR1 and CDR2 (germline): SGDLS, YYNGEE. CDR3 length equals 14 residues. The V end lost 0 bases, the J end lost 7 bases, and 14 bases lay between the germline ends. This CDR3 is CASSVAGTHDEQYF. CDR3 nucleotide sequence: TGTGCCAGCAGCGTAGCCGGGACGCATGATGAGCAGTACTTC. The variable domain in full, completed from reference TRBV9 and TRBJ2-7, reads DSGVTQTPKHLITATGQRVTLRCSPRSGDLSVYWYQQSLDQGLQFLIQYYNGEERAKGNILERFSAQQFPDLHSELNLSSLELGDSALYFCASSVAGTHDEQYFGPGTRLTVT.

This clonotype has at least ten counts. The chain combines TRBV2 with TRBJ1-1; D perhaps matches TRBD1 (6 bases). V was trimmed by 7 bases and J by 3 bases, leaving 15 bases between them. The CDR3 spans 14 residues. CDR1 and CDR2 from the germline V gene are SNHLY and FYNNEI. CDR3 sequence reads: CASTRGTTDTEAFF. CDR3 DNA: TGTGCCAGCACCCGGGGGACAACGGACACTGAAGCTTTCTTT. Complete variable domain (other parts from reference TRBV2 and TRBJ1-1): EPEVTQTPSHQVTQMGQEVILRCVPISNHLYFYWYRQILGQKVEFLVSFYNNEISEKSEIFDDQFSVERPDGSNFTLKIRSTKLEDSAMYFCASTRGTTDTEAFFGQGTRLTVV.

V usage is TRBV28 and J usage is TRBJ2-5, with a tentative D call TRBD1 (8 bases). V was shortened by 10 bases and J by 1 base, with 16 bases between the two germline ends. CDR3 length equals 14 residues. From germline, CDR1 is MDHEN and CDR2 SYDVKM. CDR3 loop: CAITGGDSQETQYF. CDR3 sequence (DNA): TGTGCCATTACAGGGGGGGACAGCCAAGAGACCCAGTACTTC.

The CDR3 sequence: CASSDSRDTDTQYF. The CDR3 nucleotides read TGTGCCAGCAGTGACTCGCGGGACACAGATACGCAGTATTTT. V and J are TRBV6-4 and TRBJ2-3; D may be TRBD2 (6 bases). Germline V lookup: CDR1 MRHNA, CDR2 SNTAGT. The germline V and J ends were trimmed by 0 bases and 2 bases, with 6 bases remaining between them. This CDR3 comprises 14 residues.

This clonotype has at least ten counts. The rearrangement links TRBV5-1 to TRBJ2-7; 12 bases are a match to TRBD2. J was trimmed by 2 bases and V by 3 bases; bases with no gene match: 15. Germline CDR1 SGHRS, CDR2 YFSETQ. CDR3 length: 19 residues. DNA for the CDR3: TGCGCCAGCAGCTGGCCCGGGACTAGCGGGCCGAGGGGGACCTACGAGCAGTACTTC. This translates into CASSWPGTSGPRGTYEQYF.

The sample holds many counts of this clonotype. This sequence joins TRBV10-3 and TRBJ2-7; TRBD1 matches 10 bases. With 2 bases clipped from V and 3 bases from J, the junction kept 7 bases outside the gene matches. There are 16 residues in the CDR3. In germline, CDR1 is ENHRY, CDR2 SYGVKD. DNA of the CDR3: TGTGCCATCAGTGAGCTTACCGGGACAGGGGTCTACGAGCAGTACTTC. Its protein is CAISELTGTGVYEQYF.

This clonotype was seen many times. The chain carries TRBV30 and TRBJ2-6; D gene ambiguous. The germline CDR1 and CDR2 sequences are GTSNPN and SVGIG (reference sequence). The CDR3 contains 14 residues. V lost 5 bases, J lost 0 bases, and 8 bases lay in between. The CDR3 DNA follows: TGTGCCTGGCTCGGCAGCTCTGGGGCCAACGTCCTGACTTTC. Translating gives CAWLGSSGANVLTF.

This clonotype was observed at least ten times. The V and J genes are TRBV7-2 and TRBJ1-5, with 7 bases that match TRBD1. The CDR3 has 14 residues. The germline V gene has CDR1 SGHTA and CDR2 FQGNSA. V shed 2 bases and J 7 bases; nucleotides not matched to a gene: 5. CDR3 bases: TGTGCCAGCAGCTTATCAGGGGGAGAGCAGCCCCAGCATTTT. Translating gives CASSLSGGEQPQHF.

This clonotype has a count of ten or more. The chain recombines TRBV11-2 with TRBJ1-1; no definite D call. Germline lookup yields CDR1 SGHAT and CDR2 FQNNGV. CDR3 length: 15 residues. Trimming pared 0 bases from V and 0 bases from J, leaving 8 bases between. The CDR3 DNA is TGTGCCAGCAGCTTAGAATGGGGTATGAACACTGAAGCTTTCTTT. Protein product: CASSLEWGMNTEAFF.

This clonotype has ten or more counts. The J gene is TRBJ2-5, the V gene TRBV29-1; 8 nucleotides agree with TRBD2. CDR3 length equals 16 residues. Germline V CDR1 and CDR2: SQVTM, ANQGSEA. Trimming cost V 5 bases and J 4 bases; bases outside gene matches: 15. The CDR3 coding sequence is TGCAGCGTTAGATCGGGACCGGGACTAGTGGGAGAGACCCAGTACTTC. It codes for CSVRSGPGLVGETQYF.

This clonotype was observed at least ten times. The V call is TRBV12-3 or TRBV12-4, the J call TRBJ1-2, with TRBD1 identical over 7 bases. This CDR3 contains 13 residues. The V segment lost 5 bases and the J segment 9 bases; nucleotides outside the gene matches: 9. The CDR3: CASSAGTVNSYTF. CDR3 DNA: TGTGCCAGCAGTGCCGGGACAGTCAATAGCTACACCTTC.

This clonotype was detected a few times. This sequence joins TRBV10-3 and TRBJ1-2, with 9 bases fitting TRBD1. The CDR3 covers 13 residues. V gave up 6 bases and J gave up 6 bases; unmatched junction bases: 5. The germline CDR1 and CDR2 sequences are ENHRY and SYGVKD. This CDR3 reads CAIRPGQGHGYTF. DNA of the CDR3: TGTGCCATCAGGCCGGGACAGGGACATGGCTACACCTTC.

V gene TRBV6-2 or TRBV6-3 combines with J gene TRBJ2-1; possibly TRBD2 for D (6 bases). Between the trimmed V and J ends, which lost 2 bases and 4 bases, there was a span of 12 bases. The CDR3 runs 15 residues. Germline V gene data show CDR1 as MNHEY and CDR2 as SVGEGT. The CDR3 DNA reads TGTGCCAGCAGTTACAGGGCAGGGACTTACAATGAGCAGTTCTTC. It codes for CASSYRAGTYNEQFF.

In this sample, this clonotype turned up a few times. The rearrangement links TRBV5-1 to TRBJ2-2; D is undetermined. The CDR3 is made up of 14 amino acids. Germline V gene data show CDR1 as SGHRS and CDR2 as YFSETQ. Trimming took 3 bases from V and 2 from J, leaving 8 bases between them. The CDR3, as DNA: TGCGCCAGCAGCTCGCGGATTAACACCGGGGAGCTGTTTTTT. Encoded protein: CASSSRINTGELFF.

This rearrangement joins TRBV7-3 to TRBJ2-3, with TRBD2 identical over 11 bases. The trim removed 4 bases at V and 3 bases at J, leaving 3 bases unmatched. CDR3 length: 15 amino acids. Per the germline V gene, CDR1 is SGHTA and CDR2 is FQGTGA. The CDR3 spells CASSSTSGETDTQYF. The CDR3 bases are TGTGCCAGCAGCTCGACTAGCGGGGAAACAGATACGCAGTATTTT.

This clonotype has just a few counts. The CDR3 loop is CATSDLLREGSNIQYF. The CDR3 bases are TGTGCCACCAGTGATTTGCTTCGGGAGGGTTCAAACATTCAGTACTTC. The chain links TRBV24-1 to TRBJ2-4; 8 positions match TRBD2. The CDR3 sequence is 16 residues long. Per germline, CDR1 KGHDR and CDR2 SFDVKD. J was trimmed by 6 bases and V by 0 bases; bases with no gene match: 6.

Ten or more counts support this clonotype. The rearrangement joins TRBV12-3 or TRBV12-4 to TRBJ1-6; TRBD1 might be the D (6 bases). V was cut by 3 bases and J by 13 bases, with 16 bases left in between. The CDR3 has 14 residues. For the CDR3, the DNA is TGTGCCAGCAGTTTTTCGGGGGGCGTTGGTCCCCTCCACTTT. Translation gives CASSFSGGVGPLHF.

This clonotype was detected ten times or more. The CDR3 spells CASAGTTVQPQHF. CDR3 nucleotides: TGTGCCAGCGCCGGGACCACCGTTCAGCCCCAGCATTTT. The chain has TRBV19 and TRBJ1-5; D may be TRBD1 (5 bases). CDR1 is LNHDA, CDR2 SQIVND, per germline (reference sequence). V lost 9 bases to trimming and J lost 6 bases, with 15 bases between them. This CDR3 contains 13 residues. The complete variable domain, with remaining parts taken from reference TRBV19 and TRBJ1-5, reads DGGITQSPKYLFRKEGQNVTLSCEQNLNHDAMYWYRQDPGQGLRLIYYSQIVNDFQKGDIAEGYSVSREKKESFPLTVTSAQKNPTAFYLCASAGTTVQPQHFGDGTRLSIL.